These T cell receptor beta chains were read from a single sample in a study of cytotoxic CD8 clonotypes in ibrutinib-treated CLL. Only in-frame clones appear in the TCRdb table, and some are missing; sequencing was by immunoSEQ multiplex PCR. The table records approximately 340,000 clones, 67% of them present only once. This specimen consisted of PBMCs, obtained after 36 months of ibrutinib treatment. The receptor set was obtained from a human donor with chronic lymphocytic leukemia. The CDR3 runs from the conserved cysteine through the conserved F or W. The D gene is left open where the match is weak. Some rows have no size entry. The others give once, few or many, or a class for an expanded clone.

>TRBJ2-7|TRBV4-3|16|NA|NA
CASSQDKEGPSYEQYF
TGCGCCAGCAGCCAAGATAAGGAGGGGCCCTCCTACGAGCAGTACTTC
>TRBJ2-1|TRBV4-2|15|NA|TRBD1
CASSQGGGAFYEQFF
TGTGCCAGCAGCCAAGGAGGGGGCGCTTTCTATGAGCAGTTCTTC
>TRBJ2-2|TRBV6-1|14|NA|NA
CASRVGGGTGELFF
TGTGCCAGCAGAGTGGGGGGAGGCACCGGGGAGCTGTTTTTT
>TRBJ1-4|TRBV7-9|15|NA|TRBD1
CASSLTGQGQEKLFF
TGTGCCAGCAGCTTAACAGGACAGGGGCAGGAAAAACTGTTTTTT
>TRBJ2-7|TRBV10-3|13|NA|NA
CAIRNRVAYEQYF
TGTGCCATCAGAAACAGGGTTGCCTACGAGCAGTACTTC
>TRBJ1-2|TRBV6-5|14|NA|NA
CASSWSLDPPGYTF
TGTGCCAGCAGTTGGTCCCTGGACCCTCCGGGCTACACCTTC
>TRBJ2-3|TRBV9|16|once|TRBD1
CASSPGTGHSTDTQYF
TGTGCCAGCAGCCCAGGGACAGGGCATAGCACAGATACGCAGTATTTT
>TRBJ1-2|TRBV28|14|NA|TRBD1
CASSFRGRDYGYTF
TGTGCCAGCAGTTTCAGGGGGCGAGACTATGGCTACACCTTC
>TRBJ2-1|TRBV7-8|14|once|TRBD1
CASSRRTGGDEQFF
TGTGCCAGCAGCAGACGGACAGGGGGAGATGAGCAGTTCTTC
>TRBJ2-7|TRBV25-1|13|NA|TRBD1
CASSEPQGYEQYF
TGTGCCAGCAGTGAACCACAGGGGTACGAGCAGTACTTC
>TRBJ2-5|TRBV10-3|16|NA|TRBD2
CAISESSGGPQETQYF
TGTGCCATCAGTGAGTCGAGCGGGGGGCCTCAAGAGACCCAGTACTTC
>TRBJ2-3|TRBV4-3|14|few|NA
CASSQDPYADTQYF
TGCGCCAGCAGCCAAGACCCTTACGCGGATACGCAGTATTTT
>TRBJ2-5|TRBV5-6|13|once|NA
CASSSQGWETQYF
TGTGCCAGCAGCTCGCAGGGGTGGGAGACCCAGTACTTC
>TRBJ2-7|TRBV7-9|15|NA|TRBD1
CASSLYRGMAYEQYF
TGTGCCAGCAGCTTATACAGGGGCATGGCCTACGAGCAGTACTTC
>TRBJ2-2|TRBV4-1|16|NA|TRBD2
CASSQIAGVKTGELFF
TGCGCCAGCAGCCAAATAGCGGGAGTAAAGACCGGGGAGCTGTTTTTT
>TRBJ1-3|TRBV9|13|few|NA
CASSVLTGNTIYF
TGTGCCAGCAGCGTTCTGACTGGAAACACCATATATTTT
>TRBJ2-5|TRBV5-1|14|few|TRBD2
CASSLVSGGETQYF
TGCGCCAGCAGCTTGGTTAGCGGGGGAGAGACCCAGTACTTC
>TRBJ2-7|TRBV6-5|14|NA|TRBD2
CASSQGLAGGHQYF
TGTGCCAGCAGTCAAGGACTAGCGGGAGGGCATCAGTACTTC
>TRBJ1-2|TRBV29-1|12|NA|NA
CSVVSWERGYTF
TGCAGCGTTGTATCCTGGGAAAGAGGCTACACCTTC
>TRBJ1-2|TRBV5-6|16|NA|NA
CASSLVGPMGMVGYTF
TGTGCCAGCAGCTTGGTCGGGCCGATGGGGATGGTCGGCTACACCTTC
>TRBJ2-1|TRBV10-3|16|NA|TRBD2
CAISSWVTSGTGEQFF
TGTGCCATCAGTTCCTGGGTGACTAGCGGTACTGGGGAGCAGTTCTTC
>TRBJ1-2|TRBV5-1|14|few|NA
CASTSSGTNYGYTF
TGCGCCAGCACCTCCTCCGGGACTAACTATGGCTACACCTTC
>TRBJ1-1|TRBV4-1|16|few|TRBD1
CASSRGQGMMNTEAFF
TGCGCCAGCAGCCGAGGACAGGGAATGATGAACACTGAAGCTTTCTTT
>TRBJ2-7|TRBV7-7|16|NA|TRBD2
CASSPSSSGRAYEQYF
TGTGCCAGCAGCCCAAGTTCTAGCGGGAGGGCATACGAGCAGTACTTC
>TRBJ2-1|TRBV25-1|14|NA|TRBD1
CASIGSYRGQGILF
TGTGCCAGCATTGGATCCTACCGAGGACAGGGGATTCTCTTC
>TRBJ1-1|TRBV10-1|19|NA|TRBD1
CASSDVYRGREMANTEAFF
TGCGCCAGCAGTGACGTTTACAGGGGGAGAGAGATGGCGAACACTGAAGCTTTCTTT
>TRBJ1-1|TRBV28|13|NA|NA
CASRRSVGSLAFF
TGTGCCAGCAGACGCTCGGTGGGGTCCTTAGCTTTCTTT
>TRBJ1-3|TRBV7-3|13|once|TRBD1
CASSQDRGNTIYF
TGTGCCAGCAGCCAGGACAGGGGAAACACCATATATTTT
>TRBJ2-7|TRBV5-6|15|NA|NA
CASSLIGGLNYEQYF
TGTGCCAGCAGCTTGATAGGGGGGTTAAACTACGAGCAGTACTTC
>TRBJ2-1|TRBV10-2|14|NA|TRBD2
CASSLAGAYNEQFF
TGCGCCAGCAGCTTGGCGGGAGCCTACAATGAGCAGTTCTTC
>TRBJ1-5|TRBV2|14|NA|NA
CASSEVSSNQPQHF
TGTGCCAGCAGTGAGGTGTCTAGCAATCAGCCCCAGCATTTT
>TRBJ1-1|TRBV18|14|NA|NA
CASSPLAGGTEAFF
TGTGCCAGCTCACCTCTTGCGGGCGGCACTGAAGCTTTCTTT
>TRBJ1-4|TRBV4-1|16|NA|NA
CASSLGWAGDNEKLFF
TGCGCCAGCAGCCTTGGGTGGGCAGGGGATAATGAAAAACTGTTTTTT
>TRBJ1-5|TRBV9|14|few|NA
CASSVDGSNQPQHF
TGTGCCAGCAGCGTAGACGGATCCAATCAGCCCCAGCATTTT
>TRBJ2-7|TRBV30|14|few|NA
CAWPPGGQPYEQYF
TGTGCCTGGCCCCCCGGAGGACAGCCATACGAGCAGTACTTC
>TRBJ2-1|TRBV2|12|NA|NA
CASSEYRVEQFF
TGTGCCAGCAGTGAATACAGGGTTGAGCAGTTCTTC
>TRBJ1-5|TRBV4-1|14|NA|TRBD1
CASSQNDRGLPQHF
TGCGCCAGCAGCCAGAACGACAGGGGACTGCCCCAGCATTTT
>TRBJ2-7|TRBV5-1|14|NA|NA
CASSLDEGYYEQYF
TGCGCCAGCAGCTTGGATGAGGGCTACTACGAGCAGTACTTC
>TRBJ2-1|TRBV12-2|12|NA|NA
CASRLGTDEQFF
TGTGCAAGTCGCTTAGGGACTGATGAGCAGTTCTTC
>TRBJ1-2|TRBV14|12|NA|NA
CASSQEGPGYTF
TGTGCCAGCAGCCAAGAAGGTCCTGGCTACACCTTC
>TRBJ1-6|TRBV6-6|13|NA|NA
CASSYKSFSPLHF
TGTGCCAGCAGTTACAAATCGTTTTCACCCCTCCACTTT
>TRBJ2-7|TRBV9|13|few|NA
CASSVGQTYEQYF
TGTGCCAGCAGCGTAGGGCAAACCTACGAGCAGTACTTC
>TRBJ1-4|TRBV4-1|17|NA|NA
CASSQKVGGQANEKLFF
TGCGCCAGCAGCCAAAAGGTCGGGGGGCAGGCTAATGAAAAACTGTTTTTT
>TRBJ2-7|TRBV6-5|14|NA|TRBD2
CASSSSGRSYEQYF
TGTGCCAGCAGTTCTAGCGGGAGATCCTACGAGCAGTACTTC
>TRBJ2-5|TRBV11-1|15|once|NA
CASSSRAQRPETQYF
TGTGCCAGCAGCTCCCGGGCCCAGAGGCCCGAGACCCAGTACTTC